This T cell receptor (beta chain) was recovered during a study of T cell responses to AZD1222 COVID-19 vaccine. Study conclusions and caveats: It was only six AZD1222 recipients who were seropositive at baseline.

Repertoires were generated with immunoSEQ multiplex PCR, while TCRdb's copy carries only in-frame clones and drops some. This repertoire shows 95,000 to 100,000 clones, 80% to 90% found once; its top ten account for more than 1.5%. A word on this clone: Its antigen remains unknown.

Trimming took off 3 bases at V and 3 bases at J, with 15 bases between the two ends. The length of the CDR3 is 15 residues. In germline, CDR1 is SGHKS, CDR2 YYEKEE (reference sequence). Sample: peripheral blood, taken on day 0 of AZD1222 vaccination. The V gene is TRBV5-5, the J gene TRBJ1-2; D gene ambiguous. The receptor's source is an adult in good health. The CDR3 protein is CASSSTLDGDYGYTF. The CDR3 coding sequence is TGTGCCAGCAGCTCCACCCTGGACGGTGACTATGGCTACACCTTC.